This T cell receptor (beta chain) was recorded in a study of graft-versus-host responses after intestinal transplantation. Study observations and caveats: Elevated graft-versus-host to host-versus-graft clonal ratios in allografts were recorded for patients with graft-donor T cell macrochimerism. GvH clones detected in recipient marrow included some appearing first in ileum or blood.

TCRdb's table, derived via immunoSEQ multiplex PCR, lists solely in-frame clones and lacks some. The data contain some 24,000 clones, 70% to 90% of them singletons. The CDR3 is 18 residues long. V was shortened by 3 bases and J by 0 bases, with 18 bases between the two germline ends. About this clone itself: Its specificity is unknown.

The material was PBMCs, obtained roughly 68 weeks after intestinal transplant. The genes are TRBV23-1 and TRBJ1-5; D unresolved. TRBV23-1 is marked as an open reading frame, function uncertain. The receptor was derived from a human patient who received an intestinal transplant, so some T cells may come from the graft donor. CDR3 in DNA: TGCGCCAGCAGTCATCCGCCGAACAGAGGTTATAGCAATCAGCCCCAGCATTTT. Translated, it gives CASSHPPNRGYSNQPQHF.